The TCR beta chain under discussion was sequenced for a study of PD-1 blockade in classical Hodgkin lymphoma. Brentuximab vedotin exposure varied, and every patient relapsed after autologous stem cell transplantation. This clone was recorded once. Here immunoSEQ multiplex PCR was the method, and the copy in TCRdb shows in-frame clones only, minus some. This table holds more than 90,000 clones, roughly 79% found once. In germline, CDR1 is ENHRY, CDR2 SYGVKD. This CDR3 region has 14 residues. The V and J ends lost 6 bases and 0 bases respectively, with 9 bases between them. This specimen was peripheral blood mononuclear cells (PBMCs), taken before the second cycle of nivolumab. The chain has TRBV10-3 and TRBJ2-1; unclear D gene. This TCR was sampled from a human donor with classical Hodgkin lymphoma. In DNA form, the CDR3 reads TGTGCCATCAGATCGGATAGCTCCTACAATGAGCAGTTCTTC. This sequence encodes CAIRSDSSYNEQFF.